This TCR beta chain was documented in a study of neoadjuvant anti-PD-1 for oral cavity cancer (dated by TCRdb to the early 2020s). General notes on the study: Three to four biweekly doses of nivolumab at 3 mg/kg were mostly administered to patients before curative-intent surgical resection. A fourth nivolumab dose was given around day 43 to patients without progression, and definitive surgical resection was performed in those patients on days 50-56. Under RECIST 1.1, patients with complete response, partial response or stable disease were classed as responders, and patients with progression were classed as non-responders. The parent correlative cohort had about a dozen patients and a response rate of 30% to 35%.

General findings and caveats noted by the study authors: Higher pretreatment blood Treg/Th17 ratios correlated with both higher pretreatment blood TCRbeta clonality and lower post-treatment tumor TCRbeta clonality. TCR analyses included only a few patients per response group, and the authors called for larger cohorts for validation. After neoadjuvant nivolumab, T cell clonality (Gini index) in PBMCs was significantly higher in non-responders than in responders.

This clone turned up a few times. Its cognate antigen has yet to be identified. No much larger clone is present one base from it, and per-base qualities are unavailable. The time point label of this sample denotes: before neoadjuvant nivolumab. Patients had been newly diagnosed with stage II-IVA oral cavity squamous cell carcinoma, and no prior systemic or radiation treatment had been given to the patients. The cohort was composed of patients with HPV-negative, locally advanced oral cavity squamous cell carcinoma. Peripheral blood mononuclear cells were analyzed directly, without maintenance or expansion in culture. The samples were drawn from a longitudinal correlative study tied to a single-arm phase II trial testing neoadjuvant nivolumab in oral cavity squamous cell carcinoma. Genomic DNA-based TCRbeta sequencing was performed on subject-matched pre- and post-treatment PBMCs and tumors from three responders and three non-responders. Peripheral blood mononuclear cells were collected before nivolumab treatment and again after treatment, at the time of surgery. Genomic DNA was isolated from PBMCs using the Maxwell RSC DNA from Cells kit.

The CDR3 starts with the cysteine, ends with the phenylalanine, and has 14 residues. Of all the DNA, just the CDR3 is kept, 42 bases in frame from base 1. The junction carries 7 bases between V and J, which are trimmed by 0 bases and 4 bases respectively. Via the germline V gene, CDR1 is SGHRS and CDR2 YFSETQ. For deep sequencing, PBMC libraries mostly used 400 to 500 ng of input genomic DNA, with six replicates for each sample. The immunoSEQ hsTCRbeta kit was used to prepare TCRbeta libraries according to the manufacturer's instructions. Sequencing of the completed libraries took place using an Illumina NovaSeq 6000 S4 flow cell after they had been pooled to approximately 3 nM. The source study handled its data this way. The immunoSEQ Analyzer handled quality control and preprocessing of the raw data. The analysis was limited to productive rearrangements, and each clonotype was defined by a unique CDR3 amino acid sequence. Using the R package tcR, the researchers computed the Gini-Simpson index as their estimate of repertoire clonality. Student's t test was used to compare Gini indices, while Pearson correlation assessed associations with tumor size change. TCRdb obtained this table from immuneACCESS and retained in-frame rearrangements with V and J assigned. These tables miss some clones; where compared with another copy, unresolved V genes account for less than half of the shortfall, and the remainder is unexplained. Clone size and the V and J calls come from that table; the DNA yielded D and trimming. For this sample there are 55,000 to 75,000 clones; 70% to 85% appear just once. Around 2.6% of the sample is taken by the ten largest.

The TCR sequence derives from a person aged 35 to 85 with oral cavity squamous cell carcinoma. The sequenced sample was PBMCs, obtained before nivolumab (anti-PD-1) treatment. The chain is assembled from TRBV5-1 and TRBJ2-2, with the D gene not confidently named. The DNA is TGCGCCAGCAGCTTGGAAAAGGCCACCGGGGAGCTGTTTTTT. This translates into CASSLEKATGELFF.